The 5 T cell receptor beta chains below all came from one sample that was sequenced in a study of CD8+ T cells in alopecia areata (dated by TCRdb to 2017 to 2018). The protocol used for the library was the immunoSEQ multiplex PCR assay. RNA was extracted from all samples and reverse transcribed into cDNA as template for TCR sequencing. TCRdb obtained this table from immuneACCESS and retained in-frame rearrangements with V and J assigned. These tables miss some clones; where compared with another copy, unresolved V genes account for less than half of the shortfall, and the remainder is unexplained. For this sample the table gives roughly 200,000 clones, of which more than 55% were detected only once. The leading ten clones occupy 3% to 4% of the sample. The sample's time point, from its label and the paper: more than three weeks on oral tofacitinib. Sample treatment or condition, as interpreted from the label and publication: oral pan-JAK inhibitor, 5-10 mg twice daily.

The source was CD4+ T cells sorted from blood, collected at week 4, from a patient treated with tofacitinib. Every receptor here comes from a human donor with alopecia areata.

This chain links TRBV9 with TRBJ2-5; a possible D gene is TRBD1 (6 bases). The V end lost 0 bases, the J end lost 3 bases, and 15 bases lay between the germline ends. CDR1 SGDLS and CDR2 YYNGEE come from the germline V gene. The CDR3 has 16 residues. The CDR3 DNA reads TGTGCCAGCAGCGTAGCCCTCGGCAGGGGCGAAGAGACCCAGTACTTC. Translating it yields CASSVALGRGEETQYF.

This chain uses TRBV7-8 with TRBJ2-7; 13 bases line up with TRBD2. Trimming at V came to 3 bases and at J to 9 bases, leaving 8 bases not matched to a gene. The CDR3 is 15 amino acids. CDR1 SGHVS and CDR2 FQNEAQ come from the germline V gene. CDR3 protein: CASSFGLAGEVGQYF. Written as DNA, the CDR3 is TGTGCCAGCAGCTTCGGACTAGCGGGGGAGGTTGGGCAGTACTTC. Based on the CDR3 plus reference TRBV7-8 and TRBJ2-7, the full variable domain is GAGVSQSPRYKVAKRGQDVALRCDPISGHVSLFWYQQALGQGPEFLTYFQNEAQLDKSGLPSDRFFAERPEGSVSTLKIQRTQQEDSAVYLCASSFGLAGEVGQYFGPGTRLTVT.

In the case of this clone: In the same sample, other DNA sequences code for this CDR3. The chain recombines TRBV30 with TRBJ2-7; D gene ambiguous. Per germline, CDR1 GTSNPN and CDR2 SVGIG (reference sequence). Deletions cut 0 bases from V and 4 bases from J, with 7 bases between. The CDR3 sequence is 12 residues long. The CDR3 nucleotides read TGTGCCTGGAGTGTAAGGGATTACGAGCAGTACTTC. Its translation: CAWSVRDYEQYF.

The rearrangement links TRBV7-8 to TRBJ2-7, with a possible D match to TRBD2 (5 bases). The germline V and J ends were trimmed by 0 bases and 3 bases, with 6 bases remaining between them. Germline CDR1 and CDR2: SGHVS and FQNEAQ. The CDR3 contains 13 residues. CDR3 loop: CASSLAGDYEQYF. CDR3 DNA: TGTGCCAGCAGCTTAGCCGGGGACTACGAGCAGTACTTC. Full variable domain (missing parts from reference TRBV7-8 and TRBJ2-7): GAGVSQSPRYKVAKRGQDVALRCDPISGHVSLFWYQQALGQGPEFLTYFQNEAQLDKSGLPSDRFFAERPEGSVSTLKIQRTQQEDSAVYLCASSLAGDYEQYFGPGTRLTVT.

The table lists this clone with a few counts. V and J are TRBV30 and TRBJ1-2; D is unclear. The germline CDR1 and CDR2 sequences are GTSNPN and SVGIG (reference sequence). V was trimmed by 8 bases and J by 5 bases, leaving 15 bases between them. The CDR3 has 12 amino acids. The CDR3: CALLHGGYGYTF. The DNA for the CDR3 is TGTGCCCTATTGCACGGAGGGTATGGCTACACCTTC.